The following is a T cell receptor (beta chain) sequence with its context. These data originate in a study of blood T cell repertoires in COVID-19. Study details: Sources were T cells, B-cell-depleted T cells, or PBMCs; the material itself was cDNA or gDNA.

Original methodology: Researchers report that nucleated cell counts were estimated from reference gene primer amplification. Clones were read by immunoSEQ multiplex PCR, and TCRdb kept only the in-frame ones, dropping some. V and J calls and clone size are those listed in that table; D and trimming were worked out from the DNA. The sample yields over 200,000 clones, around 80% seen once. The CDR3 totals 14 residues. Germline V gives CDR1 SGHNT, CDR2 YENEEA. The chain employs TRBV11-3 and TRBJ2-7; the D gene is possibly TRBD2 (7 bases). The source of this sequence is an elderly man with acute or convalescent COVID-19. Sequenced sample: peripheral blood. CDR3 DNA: TGTGCTTTAGGGGGGGACTACCTTTCCTACGAGCAGTACTTC. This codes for CALGGDYLSYEQYF. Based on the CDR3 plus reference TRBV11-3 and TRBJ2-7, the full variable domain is EAGVVQSPRYKIIEKKQPVAFWCNPISGHNTLYWYLQNLGQGPELLIRYENEEAVDDSQLPKDRFSAERLKGVDSTLKIQPAELGDSAVYLCALGGDYLSYEQYFGPGTRLTVT.